The present T cell receptor (beta chain) was sequenced within a study of shared T cell receptors in the human thymus. Germline V CDR1 and CDR2: SGHRS, YFSETQ. There are 16 residues in the CDR3. V lost 4 bases to trimming and J lost 4 bases; unmatched junction nucleotides: 13. The method was immunoSEQ multiplex PCR; TCRdb's version includes in-frame clones alone and lacks a portion of them. The sample yields approximately 660,000 clones, over 75% seen once. These same records also appear under a second study, on human thymus T cells. From that paper: From resections taken during corrective heart surgery, the thymus tissue was obtained.

This rearrangement joins TRBV5-1 to TRBJ1-1; 7 bases are a match to TRBD1. This clonotype originated in a boy in the first two years of life with a congenital heart defect. The specimen was thymocytes. The CDR3 DNA reads as TGCGCCAGCAGCCCCTCTCACAGGGGTTCGTGCACTGAAGCTTTCTTT. It translates to CASSPSHRGSCTEAFF.